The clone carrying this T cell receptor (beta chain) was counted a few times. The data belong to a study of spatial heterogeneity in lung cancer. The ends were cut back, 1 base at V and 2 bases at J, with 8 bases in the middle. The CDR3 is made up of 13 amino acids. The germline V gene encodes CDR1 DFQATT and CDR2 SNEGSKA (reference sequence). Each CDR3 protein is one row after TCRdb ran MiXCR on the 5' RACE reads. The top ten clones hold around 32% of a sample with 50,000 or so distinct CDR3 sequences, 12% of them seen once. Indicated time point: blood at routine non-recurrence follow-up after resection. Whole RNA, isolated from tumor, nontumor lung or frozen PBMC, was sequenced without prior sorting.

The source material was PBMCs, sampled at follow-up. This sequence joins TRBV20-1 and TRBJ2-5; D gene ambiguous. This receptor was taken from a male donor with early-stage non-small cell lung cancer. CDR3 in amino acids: CSARGLGQETQYF. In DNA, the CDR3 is TGCAGTGCTAGAGGGCTGGGGCAAGAGACCCAGTACTTC.